These T cell receptor beta chains were read from a single sample in a study of regulatory T cells in long-lasting Graves disease. Each CDR3 protein gets one entry after TCRdb re-called the multiplex PCR reads with MiXCR. The sample includes a few hundred thousand distinct CDR3 sequences, about 15% of them seen just once. These same records also appear under a second study, on T cells in Graves' hyperthyroidism and ophthalmopathy.

The source was peripheral blood mononuclear cells (PBMCs), collected at new diagnosis, from a patient treated with antithyroid drugs. Every receptor here comes from a woman younger than 35 with Graves disease. Both conserved end residues are trimmed from each CDR3. The order of the fields is J gene, V gene, D gene, CDR3 protein. The D gene is left open where the match is weak.

J gene: TRBJ1-4
V gene: TRBV9
D gene: NA
CDR3 protein: ASSTGPGREKLF

J gene: TRBJ2-1
V gene: TRBV11-1
D gene: NA
CDR3 protein: ASSPDSQAF

J gene: TRBJ1-5
V gene: TRBV30
D gene: NA
CDR3 protein: AWRATSNQPQH

J gene: TRBJ1-4
V gene: TRBV28
D gene: TRBD1
CDR3 protein: ASTSDQGAIEKLF

J gene: TRBJ2-7
V gene: TRBV7-8
D gene: TRBD1
CDR3 protein: ASSSRDRENYEQY

J gene: TRBJ2-5
V gene: TRBV24-1
D gene: NA
CDR3 protein: ATSDDHRETQY

J gene: TRBJ1-2
V gene: TRBV10-3
D gene: NA
CDR3 protein: AITKTVNYGYT

J gene: TRBJ2-5
V gene: TRBV7-9
D gene: NA
CDR3 protein: ASSFPGTPEETQY

J gene: TRBJ1-2
V gene: TRBV7-2
D gene: NA
CDR3 protein: ASTLKGLNHGYT

J gene: TRBJ2-1
V gene: TRBV15
D gene: NA
CDR3 protein: ATSRDQPSYNEQF

J gene: TRBJ1-6
V gene: TRBV5-4
D gene: NA
CDR3 protein: ASSLLSGNNSPLH

J gene: TRBJ1-1
V gene: TRBV6-1
D gene: NA
CDR3 protein: ASSEVGENTEAF

J gene: TRBJ2-3
V gene: TRBV7-6
D gene: TRBD1
CDR3 protein: ASIPRGQTTDTQY

J gene: TRBJ2-1
V gene: TRBV9
D gene: NA
CDR3 protein: ASSPRTFYNEQF

J gene: TRBJ2-1
V gene: TRBV20-1
D gene: NA
CDR3 protein: SASRVPEQF

J gene: TRBJ2-5
V gene: TRBV20-1
D gene: NA
CDR3 protein: SARSGASYQETQY

J gene: TRBJ1-1
V gene: TRBV2
D gene: TRBD1
CDR3 protein: ASSTKRGTVTLAF

J gene: TRBJ2-1
V gene: TRBV9
D gene: NA
CDR3 protein: ASSVVQGAYNEQF

J gene: TRBJ2-3
V gene: TRBV12-3/TRBV12-4
D gene: TRBD2
CDR3 protein: ASSLIQGRAGAWTDTQY

J gene: TRBJ1-2
V gene: TRBV28
D gene: NA
CDR3 protein: ASSLSGTLITGYT

J gene: TRBJ2-7
V gene: TRBV20-1
D gene: NA
CDR3 protein: SAKAKYEQY

J gene: TRBJ2-7
V gene: TRBV30
D gene: TRBD2
CDR3 protein: AWSAELPGLVPEQY

J gene: TRBJ2-2
V gene: TRBV7-3
D gene: NA
CDR3 protein: ASRGTATGELF

J gene: TRBJ2-1
V gene: TRBV7-2
D gene: NA
CDR3 protein: ASSFGGGEQF

J gene: TRBJ1-2
V gene: TRBV7-2
D gene: NA
CDR3 protein: ASSPLRTATSYGYT

J gene: TRBJ2-1
V gene: TRBV14
D gene: NA
CDR3 protein: ASSQVGMFYNEQF

J gene: TRBJ1-5
V gene: TRBV27
D gene: NA
CDR3 protein: ASSFIGNQPQH

J gene: TRBJ2-1
V gene: TRBV25-1
D gene: TRBD1
CDR3 protein: ASAGTGGWNEQF

J gene: TRBJ2-3
V gene: TRBV7-2
D gene: TRBD2
CDR3 protein: ASSLVSPSGRGFVDTQY

J gene: TRBJ2-1
V gene: TRBV11-1
D gene: NA
CDR3 protein: ASSLPYGTGGNEQF

J gene: TRBJ2-1
V gene: TRBV28
D gene: TRBD1
CDR3 protein: ASSKAGTVINEQF

J gene: TRBJ2-1
V gene: TRBV5-1
D gene: TRBD2
CDR3 protein: ASSLELAGANEQF

J gene: TRBJ1-6
V gene: TRBV12-3/TRBV12-4
D gene: TRBD1
CDR3 protein: ASSVTGFSNSPLH

J gene: TRBJ2-7
V gene: TRBV19
D gene: NA
CDR3 protein: ASSIRGSRDEQY

J gene: TRBJ2-1
V gene: TRBV27
D gene: NA
CDR3 protein: ASSLTGWGYNEQF

J gene: TRBJ2-4
V gene: TRBV6-1
D gene: TRBD2
CDR3 protein: ASSPLAGGRWAKNIQY

J gene: TRBJ2-1
V gene: TRBV29-1
D gene: NA
CDR3 protein: SVELGGHEQF

J gene: TRBJ2-7
V gene: TRBV7-9
D gene: NA
CDR3 protein: ASSLGGPHYYEQY

J gene: TRBJ1-1
V gene: TRBV2
D gene: NA
CDR3 protein: ASNRVEDTEAF

J gene: TRBJ1-1
V gene: TRBV29-1
D gene: NA
CDR3 protein: SAGDTEAF

J gene: TRBJ2-6
V gene: TRBV20-1
D gene: NA
CDR3 protein: SARDQRGGHVSGANVLT

J gene: TRBJ1-1
V gene: TRBV28
D gene: NA
CDR3 protein: ASRMGEGSEAF

J gene: TRBJ2-7
V gene: TRBV20-1
D gene: TRBD2
CDR3 protein: SARRGAFEQY

J gene: TRBJ2-5
V gene: TRBV2
D gene: NA
CDR3 protein: ASSEALGGAAQETQY

J gene: TRBJ1-3
V gene: TRBV12-5
D gene: NA
CDR3 protein: ASGLPGGYSGNTIY

J gene: TRBJ1-4
V gene: TRBV20-1
D gene: NA
CDR3 protein: SARDPVGRLNEKLF

J gene: TRBJ2-1
V gene: TRBV20-1
D gene: NA
CDR3 protein: SAIGGGTYNEQF

J gene: TRBJ1-6
V gene: TRBV14
D gene: NA
CDR3 protein: ASSFHGGEVGSPLH

J gene: TRBJ2-6
V gene: TRBV19
D gene: NA
CDR3 protein: ASSILGGAGANVLT

J gene: TRBJ1-2
V gene: TRBV6-1
D gene: TRBD1
CDR3 protein: ASRQGQGYGYT

J gene: TRBJ2-2
V gene: TRBV7-9
D gene: NA
CDR3 protein: ASSSDTVNTGELF

J gene: TRBJ2-3
V gene: TRBV6-1
D gene: TRBD1
CDR3 protein: ATGTGNGIDTQY

J gene: TRBJ2-1
V gene: TRBV28
D gene: TRBD1
CDR3 protein: ASSLVQGARYNEQF